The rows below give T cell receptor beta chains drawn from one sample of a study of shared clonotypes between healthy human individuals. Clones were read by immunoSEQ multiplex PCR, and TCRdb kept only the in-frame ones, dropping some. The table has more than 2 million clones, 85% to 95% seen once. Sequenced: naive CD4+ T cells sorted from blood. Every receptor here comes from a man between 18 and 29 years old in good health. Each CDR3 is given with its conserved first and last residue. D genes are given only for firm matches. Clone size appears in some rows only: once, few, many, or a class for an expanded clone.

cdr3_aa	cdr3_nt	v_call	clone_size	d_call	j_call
CASSLADRVQETQYF	TGTGCCAGCAGCTTGGCTGACAGGGTACAAGAGACCCAGTACTTC	TRBV5-4	-	TRBD1	TRBJ2-5
CASSPGASYGYTF	TGTGCCAGCTCACCAGGGGCAAGCTATGGCTACACCTTC	TRBV18	-	-	TRBJ1-2
CASSWGQASGNTIYF	TGTGCCAGCAGCTGGGGGCAGGCCTCTGGAAACACCATATATTTT	TRBV5-4	-	-	TRBJ1-3
CASSSRQGASYEQYF	TGTGCCAGCTCATCCCGACAGGGGGCCTCCTACGAGCAGTACTTC	TRBV18	-	TRBD1	TRBJ2-7
CSVQVNRGVYEQYF	TGCAGCGTTCAAGTGAACAGGGGGGTCTACGAGCAGTACTTC	TRBV29-1	-	TRBD1	TRBJ2-7
CASSLAGRPYEQYF	TGCGCCAGCAGCTTGGCTGGCAGACCCTACGAGCAGTACTTC	TRBV5-1	-	-	TRBJ2-7
CASSLPGATGELFF	TGTGCCAGCAGTCTCCCCGGGGCCACCGGGGAGCTGTTTTTT	TRBV28	-	-	TRBJ2-2
CSVEGLDPQYF	TGCAGCGTTGAAGGGCTCGATCCGCAGTATTTT	TRBV29-1	-	-	TRBJ2-3
CASIRGDYKLFF	TGTGCCAGCATAAGGGGGGACTACAAACTGTTTTTT	TRBV2	-	-	TRBJ1-4
CASSVSGGTDTQYF	TGCGCCAGCAGTGTTAGCGGAGGAACAGATACGCAGTATTTT	TRBV5-1	-	-	TRBJ2-3
CAGWGGQKITSTDTQYF	TGTGCCGGATGGGGGGGACAGAAAATTACTAGCACAGATACGCAGTATTTT	TRBV30	-	-	TRBJ2-3
CASSPSTGVRPYEQYF	TGTGCCAGCAGCCCATCGACAGGGGTAAGACCCTACGAGCAGTACTTC	TRBV5-4	once	TRBD1	TRBJ2-7
CASTSRLAGGQADTQYF	TGTGCCAGCACAAGCCGACTAGCGGGGGGGCAAGCCGATACGCAGTATTTT	TRBV2	-	TRBD2	TRBJ2-3
CASSVGLQGQLLNYGYTF	TGTGCCAGCAGCGTAGGTCTCCAGGGGCAACTACTAAACTATGGCTACACCTTC	TRBV9	-	-	TRBJ1-2
CASSFGTASYEQYF	TGTGCCAGCAGCTTCGGGACAGCCTCCTACGAGCAGTACTTC	TRBV7-2	-	TRBD1	TRBJ2-7
CASSQDFGQGGKLAKNIQYF	TGCGCCAGCAGCCAAGATTTTGGACAAGGGGGGAAGCTAGCCAAAAACATTCAGTACTTC	TRBV4-3	once	-	TRBJ2-4
CAWSPKETQYF	TGTGCCTGGAGTCCAAAAGAGACCCAGTACTTC	TRBV30	-	-	TRBJ2-5
CASSLEQRGYTF	TGTGCCAGCAGTTTAGAACAACGGGGCTACACCTTC	TRBV28	-	-	TRBJ1-2
CAWSVSRTGELFF	TGTGCCTGGAGTGTGAGCAGGACCGGGGAGCTGTTTTTT	TRBV30	-	-	TRBJ2-2
CASSRDGYTGELFF	TGTGCCAGCAGCCGGGACGGATACACCGGGGAGCTGTTTTTT	TRBV11-3	-	-	TRBJ2-2
CASSSGASGNTIYF	TGCGCCAGCAGCTCTGGAGCCTCTGGAAACACCATATATTTT	TRBV5-1	-	-	TRBJ1-3
CASSLRAPGLAGGQETQYF	TGTGCCAGCAGCTTAAGAGCCCCCGGGCTAGCGGGGGGCCAAGAGACCCAGTACTTC	TRBV7-3	-	TRBD2	TRBJ2-5
CASSYTRSYNEQFF	TGTGCCAGCAGTTACACACGCTCCTACAATGAGCAGTTCTTC	TRBV6-5	-	-	TRBJ2-1
CASSLAQGSHLNTEAFF	TGCGCCAGCAGCTTGGCCCAGGGGTCCCACCTTAACACTGAAGCTTTCTTT	TRBV5-1	-	-	TRBJ1-1
CASSLLLGGNTIYF	TGTGCCAGCAGCTTGTTGCTTGGCGGAAACACCATATATTTT	TRBV5-8	-	-	TRBJ1-3
CASSLGTGSTNEKLFF	TGCGCCAGCAGCTTGGGGACTGGGAGCACTAATGAAAAACTGTTTTTT	TRBV5-1	-	-	TRBJ1-4
CASSLAPGWNEQFF	TGTGCCAGCAGTTTGGCGCCAGGGTGGAATGAGCAGTTCTTC	TRBV28	-	-	TRBJ2-1
CASSPKIKETATNEKLFF	TGTGCCAGCAGCCCCAAGATCAAAGAAACTGCAACTAATGAAAAACTGTTTTTT	TRBV4-2	-	-	TRBJ1-4
CASGQGDGPYGYTF	TGCGCCAGCGGGCAGGGTGACGGCCCCTATGGCTACACCTTC	TRBV5-1	-	-	TRBJ1-2
CASSQAQGQAYNEQFF	TGCGCCAGCAGCCAAGCTCAGGGCCAGGCTTACAATGAGCAGTTCTTC	TRBV4-1	many	-	TRBJ2-1
CASRTERNTGELFF	TGCGCCAGTAGGACAGAGAGGAACACCGGGGAGCTGTTTTTT	TRBV10-2	-	-	TRBJ2-2